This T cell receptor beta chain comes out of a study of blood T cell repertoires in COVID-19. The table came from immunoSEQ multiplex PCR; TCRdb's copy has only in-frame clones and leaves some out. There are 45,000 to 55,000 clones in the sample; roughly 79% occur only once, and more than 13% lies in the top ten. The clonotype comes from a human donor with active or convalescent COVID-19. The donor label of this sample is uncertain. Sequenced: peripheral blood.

The CDR3 nucleotides are TGCGCCAGCAGCCCGTCCGGCGCGGGGGGCACAGATACGCAGTATTTT. It translates to CASSPSGAGGTDTQYF. V gene TRBV4-1 combines with J gene TRBJ2-3, with TRBD2 matching 7 bases. With V trimmed by 4 bases and J by 1 base, 8 bases remained unmatched. This CDR3 spans 16 amino acids. Germline V lookup: CDR1 MGHRA, CDR2 YSYEKL.